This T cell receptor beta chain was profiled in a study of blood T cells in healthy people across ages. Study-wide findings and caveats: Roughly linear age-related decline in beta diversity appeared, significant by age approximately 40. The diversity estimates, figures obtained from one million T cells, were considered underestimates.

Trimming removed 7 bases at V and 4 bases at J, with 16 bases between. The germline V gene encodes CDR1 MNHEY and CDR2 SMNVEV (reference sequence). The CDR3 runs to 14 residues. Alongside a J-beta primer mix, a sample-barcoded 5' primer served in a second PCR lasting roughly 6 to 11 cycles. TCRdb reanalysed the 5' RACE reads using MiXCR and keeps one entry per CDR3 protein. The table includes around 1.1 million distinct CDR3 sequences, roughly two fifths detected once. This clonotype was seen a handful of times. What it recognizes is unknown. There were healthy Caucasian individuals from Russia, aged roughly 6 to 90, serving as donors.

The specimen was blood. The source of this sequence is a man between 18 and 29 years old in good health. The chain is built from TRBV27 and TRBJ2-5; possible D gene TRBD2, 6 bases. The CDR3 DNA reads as TGTGCCAGCACCGATACGGGGGATTCAGAGACCCAGTACTTC. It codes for CASTDTGDSETQYF.